This paragraph covers one TCR beta chain sequence. Its target is not known. The source of the sample is a study of T cell responses to AZD1222 COVID-19 vaccine. Study findings and constraints: Spike-specific TCR breadth and depth were elevated following two AZD1222 doses. Unmutated variant regions are reportedly targeted by nearly half of spike-specific TCRs. There were repertoire samples only from the period after the peak T cell response.

The repertoire was sequenced with immunoSEQ multiplex PCR; TCRdb's copy has only in-frame clones and lacks some. This sample has around 78,000 clones, with 75% to 95% found just once. The source is an adult in good health. The sequenced sample was peripheral blood, obtained on day 0 of MenACWY control vaccination.

The CDR3 nucleotides are TGTGCCAGCAGTCAGAGGAGCTCCTACGAGCAGTACTTC. It yields the protein CASSQRSSYEQYF. The V gene is TRBV6-6, the J gene TRBJ2-7; D gene unclear. The CDR3 runs to 13 residues. V shed 5 bases and J shed 0 bases, with 8 bases lying between them. Germline V lookup: CDR1 MNHNY, CDR2 SVGAGI (reference sequence).